The rows below give T cell receptor beta chains drawn from one sample of a study of blood T cell repertoires in COVID-19. The repertoire was sequenced with immunoSEQ multiplex PCR; TCRdb's copy has only in-frame clones and lacks some. Counted here are some 320,000 clones, 89% occurring once; the ten biggest clones make up approximately 5.5%. The source material was PBMCs or T cells enriched from blood (not recorded which). These receptors all come from a man between 60 and 75 years old who had recovered from COVID-19. The CDR3 runs from the conserved cysteine through the conserved F or W. Fields, in order: V gene, clone size, D gene, J gene, CDR3 DNA, CDR3 protein. A D gene is named only where the DNA matches it firmly. Part of the rows lack a size; the others show once, few, many or a class for expanded clones.

V gene: TRBV9
clone size: NA
D gene: NA
J gene: TRBJ2-3
CDR3 DNA: TGTGCCAGCAGCCAAAGCGGGCTCCTTGGCACAGATACGCAGTATTTT
CDR3 protein: CASSQSGLLGTDTQYF

V gene: TRBV9
clone size: NA
D gene: NA
J gene: TRBJ2-1
CDR3 DNA: TGTGCCAGCACCAAAGGGGGGGATTCCTACAATGAGCAGTTCTTC
CDR3 protein: CASTKGGDSYNEQFF

V gene: TRBV13
clone size: few
D gene: TRBD2
J gene: TRBJ2-7
CDR3 DNA: TGTGCCAGCAGCTTGGGACTAGCGGGAGGGTCGCAGTACTTC
CDR3 protein: CASSLGLAGGSQYF

V gene: TRBV7-9
clone size: NA
D gene: NA
J gene: TRBJ2-1
CDR3 DNA: TGTGCCAGCAGCTTGGCAGGGTGGGTTGAGCAGTTCTTC
CDR3 protein: CASSLAGWVEQFF

V gene: TRBV6-5
clone size: NA
D gene: TRBD1
J gene: TRBJ2-7
CDR3 DNA: TGTGCCAGCAGTTACCGCGGCCAGGGGGACGAGCAGTACTTC
CDR3 protein: CASSYRGQGDEQYF

V gene: TRBV19
clone size: NA
D gene: TRBD2
J gene: TRBJ2-1
CDR3 DNA: TGTGCCAGTAGTATCTCCCCCGGGAGGAATGAGCAGTTCTTC
CDR3 protein: CASSISPGRNEQFF

V gene: TRBV10-3
clone size: NA
D gene: TRBD1
J gene: TRBJ1-5
CDR3 DNA: TGTGCCATCAGTCAGGGGGGTAGCAATCAGCCCCAGCATTTT
CDR3 protein: CAISQGGSNQPQHF

V gene: TRBV2
clone size: NA
D gene: TRBD1
J gene: TRBJ2-6
CDR3 DNA: TGTGCCAGCAGTAGACAGGGGTCCGGGGCCAACGTCCTGACTTTC
CDR3 protein: CASSRQGSGANVLTF

V gene: TRBV18
clone size: once
D gene: TRBD1
J gene: TRBJ1-6
CDR3 DNA: TGTGCCAGCTCACAGGGGACAGCCGATAATTCACCCCTCCACTTT
CDR3 protein: CASSQGTADNSPLHF

V gene: TRBV28
clone size: NA
D gene: NA
J gene: TRBJ1-5
CDR3 DNA: TGTGCCAGCTACTCCACCGGGACACCCGTCAATCAGCCCCAGCATTTT
CDR3 protein: CASYSTGTPVNQPQHF

V gene: TRBV15
clone size: NA
D gene: TRBD1
J gene: TRBJ2-4
CDR3 DNA: TGTGCCACCAGCGGTGGGGGGACAGGAAGAAACATTCAGTACTTC
CDR3 protein: CATSGGGTGRNIQYF

V gene: TRBV2
clone size: NA
D gene: TRBD2
J gene: TRBJ2-7
CDR3 DNA: TGTGCCAGCAGTTCCCTCGGGGGTAGCGGGAGCTACGAGCAGTACTTC
CDR3 protein: CASSSLGGSGSYEQYF

V gene: TRBV7-3
clone size: NA
D gene: NA
J gene: TRBJ2-1
CDR3 DNA: TGTGCCAGCAGCCTTACTGTGGAGTCCTACAATGAGCAGTTCTTC
CDR3 protein: CASSLTVESYNEQFF

V gene: TRBV12-3/TRBV12-4
clone size: NA
D gene: NA
J gene: TRBJ2-1
CDR3 DNA: TGTGCCAGCAGTTTAGGACTAGAGTATGAGCAGTTCTTC
CDR3 protein: CASSLGLEYEQFF

V gene: TRBV30
clone size: NA
D gene: TRBD2
J gene: TRBJ2-7
CDR3 DNA: TGTGCCTGGAGTGGGTGGACTAGCTTCTACGAGCAGTACTTC
CDR3 protein: CAWSGWTSFYEQYF

V gene: TRBV12-5
clone size: NA
D gene: NA
J gene: TRBJ2-3
CDR3 DNA: TGTGCTAGTGGTTTGGTACCCGGCGGGCTCAGCACAGATACGCAGTATTTT
CDR3 protein: CASGLVPGGLSTDTQYF

V gene: TRBV27
clone size: NA
D gene: NA
J gene: TRBJ2-7
CDR3 DNA: TGTGCCAGCAGCAGGCGACCTGACGATCTGTATACCTACGAGCAGTACTTC
CDR3 protein: CASSRRPDDLYTYEQYF

V gene: TRBV28
clone size: NA
D gene: NA
J gene: TRBJ1-1
CDR3 DNA: TGTGCCACGACAGGATTGGCCCAGGCTTTCTTT
CDR3 protein: CATTGLAQAFF

V gene: TRBV20-1
clone size: once
D gene: NA
J gene: TRBJ2-7
CDR3 DNA: TGCAGTGCAACGACTACCTACGAGCAGTACTTC
CDR3 protein: CSATTTYEQYF

V gene: TRBV20-1
clone size: once
D gene: TRBD1
J gene: TRBJ1-1
CDR3 DNA: TGCAGTGCTAGGGACAGGGGTGAAGCTTTCTTT
CDR3 protein: CSARDRGEAFF

V gene: TRBV6-5
clone size: few
D gene: NA
J gene: TRBJ1-5
CDR3 DNA: TGTGCCAGCAGTTACTGGAGGATAGGGCCCCAGCATTTT
CDR3 protein: CASSYWRIGPQHF

V gene: TRBV7-3
clone size: NA
D gene: NA
J gene: TRBJ2-1
CDR3 DNA: TGTGCCAGCAGCTTAAGCGGGCAGTACAATGAGCAGTTCTTC
CDR3 protein: CASSLSGQYNEQFF

V gene: TRBV6-5
clone size: NA
D gene: NA
J gene: TRBJ1-5
CDR3 DNA: TGTGCCAGCAGTTACCCAGGTCAGCCCCAGCATTTT
CDR3 protein: CASSYPGQPQHF

V gene: TRBV19
clone size: few
D gene: TRBD2
J gene: TRBJ2-2
CDR3 DNA: TGTGCCAGTAACGGACTAGCAGACACCGGGGAGCTGTTTTTT
CDR3 protein: CASNGLADTGELFF

V gene: TRBV7-6
clone size: NA
D gene: TRBD1
J gene: TRBJ1-1
CDR3 DNA: TGTGCCAGCAGCTTAAGAGGACAGGGTATAAGGGTGAACACTGAAGCTTTCTTT
CDR3 protein: CASSLRGQGIRVNTEAFF

V gene: TRBV6-5
clone size: NA
D gene: TRBD1
J gene: TRBJ2-7
CDR3 DNA: TGTGCCAGCAGTTGGGACAGGAGCTCCTACGAGCAGTACTTC
CDR3 protein: CASSWDRSSYEQYF

V gene: TRBV5-1
clone size: NA
D gene: TRBD2
J gene: TRBJ2-7
CDR3 DNA: TGCGCCAGCAGCTCCCAACTAGCGGGATCGGGCGAGCAGTACTTC
CDR3 protein: CASSSQLAGSGEQYF

V gene: TRBV24-1
clone size: once
D gene: NA
J gene: TRBJ2-2
CDR3 DNA: TGTGCCACCAGTGATCCTGGGACTGGGAACACCGGGGAGCTGTTTTTT
CDR3 protein: CATSDPGTGNTGELFF

V gene: TRBV4-1
clone size: NA
D gene: NA
J gene: TRBJ1-3
CDR3 DNA: TGCGCCAGCAGCCAAGAACACGGAAACACCATATATTTT
CDR3 protein: CASSQEHGNTIYF

V gene: TRBV7-3
clone size: NA
D gene: TRBD2
J gene: TRBJ2-2
CDR3 DNA: TGTGCCAGCAGCTTATTAGGACTAGCGGGTGACACCGGGGAGCTGTTTTTT
CDR3 protein: CASSLLGLAGDTGELFF

V gene: TRBV1
clone size: once
D gene: NA
J gene: TRBJ2-2
CDR3 DNA: TGCACCAGCAGCCCCAGAGGGACTAGGGGCACCGGGGAGCTGTTTTTT
CDR3 protein: CTSSPRGTRGTGELFF

V gene: TRBV21-1
clone size: few
D gene: NA
J gene: TRBJ2-1
CDR3 DNA: TGTGCCAGCAGCAAAGCCGGGACAGCTACAAGCTCCTACAATGAGCAGTTCTTC
CDR3 protein: CASSKAGTATSSYNEQFF

V gene: TRBV27
clone size: few
D gene: TRBD1
J gene: TRBJ1-1
CDR3 DNA: TGTGCCAGCAGCCGCCCCAGGGGGCAGAGCACTGAAGCTTTCTTT
CDR3 protein: CASSRPRGQSTEAFF

V gene: TRBV19
clone size: NA
D gene: TRBD1
J gene: TRBJ2-7
CDR3 DNA: TGTGCCAGTAGTATCGGACAGGGCACCTACGAGCAGTACTTC
CDR3 protein: CASSIGQGTYEQYF

V gene: TRBV28
clone size: NA
D gene: NA
J gene: TRBJ1-2
CDR3 DNA: TGTGCCAGCAGTTCCCCGGGACTGCTAAACTATGGCTACACCTTC
CDR3 protein: CASSSPGLLNYGYTF

V gene: TRBV28
clone size: NA
D gene: TRBD2
J gene: TRBJ2-5
CDR3 DNA: TGTGCCAGCAGTACTCCCGCAGCGGGAGGAGAGACCCAGTACTTC
CDR3 protein: CASSTPAAGGETQYF

V gene: TRBV5-1
clone size: NA
D gene: TRBD1
J gene: TRBJ2-7
CDR3 DNA: TGCGCCAGCAGCTTGGAGCAGGGGGCGGGAGAGCAGTACTTC
CDR3 protein: CASSLEQGAGEQYF

V gene: TRBV28
clone size: NA
D gene: TRBD2
J gene: TRBJ2-2
CDR3 DNA: TGTGCCAGCCGCCCCTTAGCGGGAGGTCACACCGGGGAGCTGTTTTTT
CDR3 protein: CASRPLAGGHTGELFF

V gene: TRBV11-2
clone size: NA
D gene: TRBD2
J gene: TRBJ2-1
CDR3 DNA: TGTGCCAGCAGCTTACTACTAGCGGGAGAGGTTGAGCAGTTCTTC
CDR3 protein: CASSLLLAGEVEQFF

V gene: TRBV28
clone size: NA
D gene: NA
J gene: TRBJ2-1
CDR3 DNA: TGTGCCAGCAGTATTCAACCCAGTGAGCGGGAGCAGTTCTTC
CDR3 protein: CASSIQPSEREQFF

V gene: TRBV5-1
clone size: NA
D gene: TRBD2
J gene: TRBJ2-1
CDR3 DNA: TGCGCCAGCAGCTCACCTAGCGGGAATTCCTACAATGAGCAGTTCTTC
CDR3 protein: CASSSPSGNSYNEQFF

V gene: TRBV11-3
clone size: NA
D gene: TRBD1
J gene: TRBJ2-5
CDR3 DNA: TGTGCCAGCAGCCCCGGAGTAGGGGACAGGGGGCATGAGACCCAGTACTTC
CDR3 protein: CASSPGVGDRGHETQYF

V gene: TRBV7-5
clone size: NA
D gene: NA
J gene: TRBJ2-7
CDR3 DNA: TGTGCCAGAAGCGACTGTCGTTGGAGTTACGAGCAGTACTTC
CDR3 protein: CARSDCRWSYEQYF

V gene: TRBV7-3
clone size: NA
D gene: NA
J gene: TRBJ2-5
CDR3 DNA: TGTGCCAGCAGCTTAGGGATTACTAGCCAAGAGACCCAGTACTTC
CDR3 protein: CASSLGITSQETQYF

V gene: TRBV24-1
clone size: NA
D gene: TRBD1
J gene: TRBJ2-2
CDR3 DNA: TGTGCCACGGCTTGGACAGGGGGCACCGGGGAGCTGTTTTTT
CDR3 protein: CATAWTGGTGELFF

V gene: TRBV28
clone size: NA
D gene: NA
J gene: TRBJ1-5
CDR3 DNA: TGTGCCAGCAGCCCCAAGGGGACTTATAGCAATCAGCCCCAGCATTTT
CDR3 protein: CASSPKGTYSNQPQHF

V gene: TRBV7-2
clone size: NA
D gene: NA
J gene: TRBJ2-3
CDR3 DNA: TGTGCCAGCACCCCCTTGAGCGCAAGCACAGATACGCAGTATTTT
CDR3 protein: CASTPLSASTDTQYF

V gene: TRBV28
clone size: NA
D gene: TRBD1
J gene: TRBJ1-2
CDR3 DNA: TGTGCCAGCAGAACGGGACAGTCCTATGGCTACACCTTC
CDR3 protein: CASRTGQSYGYTF

V gene: TRBV5-1
clone size: NA
D gene: NA
J gene: TRBJ1-1
CDR3 DNA: TGCGCCAGCAGCTCCCAGGGTAACACTGAAGCTTTCTTT
CDR3 protein: CASSSQGNTEAFF

V gene: TRBV3-1/TRBV3-2
clone size: few
D gene: NA
J gene: TRBJ1-2
CDR3 DNA: TGTGCCAGCAGCCCCGGACTTTCCTATGGCTACACCTTC
CDR3 protein: CASSPGLSYGYTF

V gene: TRBV7-2
clone size: NA
D gene: NA
J gene: TRBJ1-2
CDR3 DNA: TGTGCCAGCAGCGCCGCCCGAGCCTATGGCTACACCTTC
CDR3 protein: CASSAARAYGYTF

V gene: TRBV9
clone size: NA
D gene: NA
J gene: TRBJ2-1
CDR3 DNA: TGTGCCAGCAGCGTAGTGCTAGCATCTTCCAATGAGCAGTTCTTC
CDR3 protein: CASSVVLASSNEQFF

V gene: TRBV3-1/TRBV3-2
clone size: NA
D gene: TRBD2
J gene: TRBJ2-3
CDR3 DNA: TGTGCCAGCAGCCGGACTAGCGGGGGAAGCGCTAGCACAGATACGCAGTATTTT
CDR3 protein: CASSRTSGGSASTDTQYF